Listed here is a single T cell receptor (beta chain). Antigen unknown. This entry belongs to a study of cytomegalovirus exposure and HLA in healthy donors. For the study at large: It was reported in a later analysis that the roughly 120 validation repertoires used the same platform as the 550 to 800 first-cohort repertoires.

Profiling relied on immunoSEQ multiplex PCR, and the TCRdb table lists in-frame clones only, not all of them. The sample yields about 73,000 clones, approximately 90% seen once. Germline CDR1 reads ENHRY; CDR2 reads SYGVKD. V gave up 8 bases and J gave up 7 bases; unmatched junction bases: 6. The CDR3 length is 13 residues. From the 120-subject validation cohort, which was separate from the approximately 720-subject first cohort, the donors were drawn. General study results and limits: Rarity held for most TCR sequences, but there were some public TCRs that occurred in many donors.

This TCR derives from a young woman in good health and CMV-seropositive. The sequenced sample consisted of PBMCs. The genes are TRBV10-3 and TRBJ2-1, with TRBD2 matching over 9 bases. CDR3 region: CAIRDSGRNEQFF. CDR3 coding DNA: TGTGCCATCCGGGATAGCGGGAGAAATGAGCAGTTCTTC.